This note documents a single T cell receptor (beta chain) sequence. One junction end does not reproduce the germline sequence, and a read error may be involved. Distinct nucleotide sequences in the sample also encode this CDR3. The sample belongs to a study of shared clonotypes between healthy human individuals. The method was immunoSEQ multiplex PCR; TCRdb's version includes in-frame clones alone and lacks a portion of them. The sample contains around 500,000 clones, about 82% of which appear only once. This TCR was recovered from a woman in her 40s in good health. Some clones in this sample may be carry-over from other donors' samples. Sequencing input: PBMCs.

CDR3 coding DNA: TGTGCTAGCAGCCCTGGACTAGCGGGCGTCAATGAGCAGTTCTTC. It translates to CASSPGLAGVNEQFF. The rearrangement links TRBV7-7 to TRBJ2-1; 11 bases agree with TRBD2. The germline V gene encodes CDR1 SSHAT and CDR2 FNYEAQ (reference sequence). The CDR3 loop spans 15 amino acids.